Following are 18 T cell receptor beta chains from one sample sequenced in a study of blood T cells in healthy people across ages. Then a second PCR, running about 6 to 12 cycles, was carried out with a sample-barcoded 5' primer and a J-beta primer mix. MiXCR, applied by TCRdb to the 5' RACE reads, yields one record per CDR3 protein. The repertoire holds 750,000 to 1,000,000 distinct CDR3 sequences, under 35% seen once, with roughly a tenth in the top ten. This sample was also put to use in a study of T cells of mothers and their children.

Sequenced sample: blood. The receptors here all came from a woman aged 40 to 50 in good health.

This clonotype was found a few times. The chain combines TRBV29-1 with TRBJ1-2; 8 bases align to TRBD1. Trimming cost V 2 bases and J 6 bases; bases outside gene matches: 2. The CDR3 covers 12 residues. The germline V gene has CDR1 SQVTM and CDR2 ANQGSEA. CDR3 sequence (DNA): TGCAGCGTTGAAAACAGGGGGAATGGCTACACCTTC. Translation gives CSVENRGNGYTF. Variable domain in full (rest from reference TRBV29-1 and TRBJ1-2): SAVISQKPSRDICQRGTSLTIQCQVDSQVTMMFWYRQQPGQSLTLIATANQGSEATYESGFVIDKFPISRPNLTFSTLTVSNMSPEDSSIYLCSVENRGNGYTFGSGTRLTVV.

Points on this clonotype: Since a much larger clone is just one base distant, this may be a read error. V is TRBV7-7 and J is TRBJ2-5; 14 bases agree with TRBD2. The germline V gene encodes CDR1 SSHAT and CDR2 FNYEAQ (reference sequence). This CDR3 has 15 amino acids. The CDR3 DNA is TGTGCTAGCAGCCAGACTAGCGGGGGGGTGGAGACCCAGTACTTC. Protein: CASSQTSGGVETQYF. Together with reference TRBV7-7 and TRBJ2-5, the CDR3 gives the full variable domain: GAGVSQSPRYKVTKRGQDVTLRCDPISSHATLYWYQQALGQGPEFLTYFNYEAQPDKSGLPSDRFSAERPEGSISTLTIQRTEQRDSAMYRCASSQTSGGVETQYFGPGTRLLVL.

A note on this clonotype: A much larger clone differs by one base, so this may be a read error. The chain couples TRBV7-8 to TRBJ2-1; D gene uncertain. The CDR3 is made up of 13 amino acids. V was shortened by 2 bases and J by 10 bases, with 12 bases between the two germline ends. CDR1 SGHVS and CDR2 FQNEAQ come from the germline V gene. The CDR3 coding sequence is TGTGCCAGCAGCTTAACCCCCTACTACGAGCAGTTCTTC. Translated: CASSLTPYYEQFF. Combining the CDR3 with reference TRBV7-8 and TRBJ2-1 gives the whole variable domain GAGVSQSPRYKVAKRGQDVALRCDPISGHVSLFWYQQALGQGPEFLTYFQNEAQLDKSGLPSDRFFAERPEGSVSTLKIQRTQQEDSAVYLCASSLTPYYEQFFGPGTRLTVL.

This clonotype was seen only a few times. This chain uses TRBV9 with TRBJ1-2; unclear D gene. CDR1 is SGDLS and CDR2 is YYNGEE in the germline V gene. The CDR3 loop spans 15 amino acids. V was clipped by 4 bases and J by 4 bases, with 17 bases between them. The CDR3: CASSSGLLGSYGYTF. CDR3 bases: TGTGCCAGCAGCTCAGGACTCCTCGGAAGCTATGGCTACACCTTC.

With regard to this clonotype: At one boundary the junction diverges from the germline segment, which might be a read error. The rearrangement links TRBV7-9 to TRBJ2-6, with D perhaps TRBD1 (5 bases). The V gene's germline CDR1 is SEHNR and CDR2 FQNEAQ (reference sequence). CDR3 size: 15 residues. The CDR3 protein is CASRIRDAGANALTF. CDR3 DNA: TGTGCCAGCAGGATACGTGACGCTGGGGCCAACGCCCTGACTTTC.

There are a few counts of this clonotype. The rearrangement uses TRBV5-1 and TRBJ2-7, with 7 bases aligning to TRBD1. The J call could be wrong; TRBJ2-5 is a better fit for the DNA end. Germline CDR1 SGHRS, CDR2 YFSETQ. The CDR3 runs 14 residues. This chain's CDR3 is CASGSWTGQETQYF. The CDR3 DNA follows: TGCGCCAGCGGCTCCTGGACAGGACAAGAGACCCAGTACTTC.

The chain joins TRBV25-1 to TRBJ2-3, with D tentatively TRBD1 (5 bases). In germline, CDR1 is MGHDK, CDR2 SYGVNS. V lost 3 bases and J lost 4, with 11 bases in between. This CDR3 region has 14 residues. In nucleotides, the CDR3 is TGTGCCAGCAGTGATGTAGGGGAAGCAGATACGCAGTATTTT. Translation: CASSDVGEADTQYF.

The table lists this clonotype with many counts. The chain combines TRBV20-1 with TRBJ1-2; no reliable D call. This CDR3 has 12 residues. V dropped 5 bases and J dropped 4 bases, with 11 bases sitting between them. CDR1 and CDR2 from the germline V gene are DFQATT and SNEGSKA (reference sequence). CDR3 sequence (DNA): TGCAGTGCTTTTGATGTGGGCTATGGCTACACCTTC. It translates to CSAFDVGYGYTF.

The chain carries TRBV5-1 and TRBJ2-5, with TRBD1 matching over 7 bases. The J call may be incorrect, as the DNA end agrees better with TRBJ2-7. This CDR3 is 14 amino acids long. Germline V CDR1 and CDR2: SGHRS, YFSETQ. This CDR3 is CASSWARGQYEQYF. The CDR3 coding sequence is TGCGCCAGCAGCTGGGCCAGGGGACAGTACGAGCAGTACTTC.

J is TRBJ2-3 and V is TRBV20-1, with D uncertain. Germline V lookup: CDR1 DFQATT, CDR2 SNEGSKA (reference sequence). V was shortened by 0 bases and J by 4 bases, with 8 bases between the two germline ends. The CDR3 totals 13 residues. The CDR3 spells CSARDTLADTQYF. The DNA for the CDR3 is TGCAGTGCTAGAGATACACTGGCAGATACGCAGTATTTT.

This clonotype showed up many times. The chain links TRBV11-2 to TRBJ2-1; D is unresolved. Trimming cost V 2 bases and J 2 bases, with 13 bases left between them. The CDR3 contains 16 residues. Germline V gives CDR1 SGHAT, CDR2 FQNNGV. CDR3 in amino acids: CASSLFLDTTYNEQFF. DNA for the CDR3: TGTGCCAGCAGCTTATTTCTAGACACCACCTACAATGAGCAGTTCTTC.

This clonotype was seen only a few times. A clone one base away is much larger, so this may be a read error. V gene TRBV20-1 combines with J gene TRBJ2-5; D could derive from TRBD1 or TRBD2 (6 bases each). The germline V and J ends were trimmed by 5 bases and 11 bases, with 21 bases remaining between them. CDR3 length: 13 residues. Germline V gene lookup returns CDR1 DFQATT and CDR2 SNEGSKA (reference sequence). CDR3 protein: CSAPRSGGNEQYF. The CDR3 DNA sequence: TGCAGTGCTCCTAGATCCGGGGGCAATGAGCAGTACTTC.

This clonotype came up a few times. Written as DNA, the CDR3 is TGCGCCAGCAGCCAACAGGGGGCTCCCCCCTACGAGCAGTACTTC. This sequence encodes CASSQQGAPPYEQYF. This rearrangement joins TRBV5-1 to TRBJ2-7; 9 nucleotides match TRBD1. V lost 4 bases to trimming and J lost 2 bases; unmatched junction nucleotides: 7. The germline V gene encodes CDR1 SGHRS and CDR2 YFSETQ. The CDR3 loop spans 15 amino acids.

J is TRBJ2-3 and V is TRBV28; 9 nucleotides agree with TRBD1. CDR1 is MDHEN and CDR2 is SYDVKM in the germline V gene. This CDR3 is built from 16 residues. The ends lost 5 bases at V and 13 bases at J; junction bases unmatched: 19. CDR3 in DNA: TGTGCCAGCAGTGACCCACGGACAGGGGCCCCCCTTAGGGAGTATTTT. Encoded protein: CASSDPRTGAPLREYF.

The chain is built from TRBV5-6 and TRBJ1-2; weak D call: TRBD1 (5 bases). Trimming left V 3 bases short and J 4 bases short, with 22 bases between. The CDR3 covers 17 residues. Germline V gives CDR1 SGHDT, CDR2 YYEEEE. Written as DNA, the CDR3 is TGTGCCAGCAGCTCCGTTGAGGCAGGGATCTGGGTCTATGGCTACACCTTC. Its translation: CASSSVEAGIWVYGYTF.

This chain uses TRBV7-2 with TRBJ2-1, with 11 positions matching TRBD2. There are 15 residues in the CDR3. J lost 5 bases, V lost 4 bases, and 4 bases had no gene match. The germline gives CDR1 SGHTA, CDR2 FQGNSA. CDR3 coding DNA: TGTGCCAGCAGCTCACTAGCGGGAGCGGACAATGAGCAGTTCTTC. It translates to CASSSLAGADNEQFF.

In its sample, this clonotype was seen many times. The rearrangement uses TRBV5-1 and TRBJ2-7; 13 bases line up with TRBD2. The V and J ends lost 4 bases and 2 bases, in that order; junction bases with no gene match: 6. The CDR3 spans 16 residues. Germline V gives CDR1 SGHRS, CDR2 YFSETQ. Written as DNA, the CDR3 is TGCGCCAGCAGCCCGGGGACTAGCGGGGCAACCTACGAGCAGTACTTC. Amino acids: CASSPGTSGATYEQYF. The complete variable domain, with remaining parts taken from reference TRBV5-1 and TRBJ2-7, reads KAGVTQTPRYLIKTRGQQVTLSCSPISGHRSVSWYQQTPGQGLQFLFEYFSETQRNKGNFPGRFSGRQFSNSRSEMNVSTLELGDSALYLCASSPGTSGATYEQYFGPGTRLTVT.

This clonotype was seen many times. The chain couples TRBV20-1 to TRBJ2-5, with 7 bases aligning to TRBD1. From germline, CDR1 is DFQATT and CDR2 SNEGSKA (reference sequence). The V and J ends lost 6 bases and 4 bases, in that order; junction bases with no gene match: 14. The CDR3 consists of 15 residues. CDR3 amino acids: CSAYTRTGRGETQYF. The CDR3 DNA reads as TGCAGTGCATATACCCGGACAGGTCGAGGAGAGACCCAGTACTTC.